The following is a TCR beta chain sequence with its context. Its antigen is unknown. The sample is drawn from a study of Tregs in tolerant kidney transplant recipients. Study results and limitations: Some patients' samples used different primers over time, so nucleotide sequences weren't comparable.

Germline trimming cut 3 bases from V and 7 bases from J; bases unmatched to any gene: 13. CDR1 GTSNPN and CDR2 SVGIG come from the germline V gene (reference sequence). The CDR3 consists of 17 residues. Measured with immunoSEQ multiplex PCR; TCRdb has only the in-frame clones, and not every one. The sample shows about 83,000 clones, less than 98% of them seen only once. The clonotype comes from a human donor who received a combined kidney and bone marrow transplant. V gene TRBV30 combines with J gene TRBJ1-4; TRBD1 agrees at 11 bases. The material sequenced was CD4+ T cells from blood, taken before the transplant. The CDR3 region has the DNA TGTGCCTGGAGCGACGCATCAGGACAGGGGGCCGGTGAAAAACTGTTTTTT. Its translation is CAWSDASGQGAGEKLFF.